Listed here are 11 T cell receptor beta chains from one sample, sequenced in a study of T cells in Graves' hyperthyroidism and ophthalmopathy. RNA transcripts gave rise to amplified TCR beta CDR3 regions. HTBI primers were used for first-round RT-PCR of the TCR CDR3. TCRdb re-derived calls from the multiplex PCR reads in MiXCR, one entry per CDR3 protein. The sample has some 490,000 distinct CDR3 sequences, approximately 16% seen once; the top ten hold around 32%. The specimen sequenced was blood. The receptor set was obtained from a woman in her 30s with Graves' ophthalmopathy.

This clonotype showed up many times. The genes are TRBV7-2 and TRBJ1-1; D may be TRBD1 (5 bases). The length of the CDR3 is 15 residues. The V and J ends lost 7 bases and 4 bases respectively, with 19 bases between them. Germline V gene sequence: CDR1 SGHTA, CDR2 FQGNSA. The CDR3 loop is CASTKKGVLSTEAFF. The CDR3 bases are TGTGCCAGCACCAAAAAAGGGGTGTTGAGCACTGAAGCTTTCTTT. Combining the CDR3 with reference TRBV7-2 and TRBJ1-1 gives the whole variable domain GAGVSQSPSNKVTEKGKDVELRCDPISGHTALYWYRQSLGQGLEFLIYFQGNSAPDKSGLPSDRFSAERTGGSVSTLTIQRTQQEDSAVYLCASTKKGVLSTEAFFGQGTRLTVV.

The chain carries TRBV7-3 and TRBJ2-1; D is perhaps TRBD2 (7 bases). With 1 base removed from V and 0 bases from J, the gap between germline ends came to 10 bases. Germline assignment: CDR1 SGHTA and CDR2 FQGTGA. CDR3 length: 16 residues. In nucleotides, the CDR3 is TGTGCCAGCAGCTTAAGCGGGGGCTTCTCCTACAATGAGCAGTTCTTC. Its protein product is CASSLSGGFSYNEQFF. Full variable domain (rest looked up from reference TRBV7-3 and TRBJ2-1): GAGVSQTPSNKVTEKGKYVELRCDPISGHTALYWYRQSLGQGPEFLIYFQGTGAADDSGLPNDRFFAVRPEGSVSTLKIQRTERGDSAVYLCASSLSGGFSYNEQFFGPGTRLTVL.

The CDR3 reads CASRTGTASTDTQYF. CDR3 DNA sequence: TGTGCCAGCAGAACCGGGACAGCTAGCACAGATACGCAGTATTTT. J is TRBJ2-3 and V is TRBV27, with 7 nucleotides matching TRBD1. This CDR3 contains 15 residues. Germline CDR1 and CDR2: MNHEY and SMNVEV (reference sequence). With 6 bases clipped from V and 0 bases from J, the junction kept 6 bases outside the gene matches.

The J gene is TRBJ2-3, the V gene TRBV28, with a possible D match to TRBD2 (6 bases). The CDR3 is 18 amino acids. The germline gives CDR1 MDHEN, CDR2 SYDVKM. Trimming took off 6 bases at V and 0 bases at J, with 22 bases between the two ends. The chain's CDR3 is CASSWSRASVTSTDTQYF. The CDR3 nucleotides read TGTGCCAGCAGCTGGTCCCGGGCTAGCGTGACTAGCACAGATACGCAGTATTTT.

This clonotype was seen once. Since a much larger clone is just one base distant, this may be a read error. This chain links TRBV2 with TRBJ1-2; D call uncertain. The CDR3 consists of 13 residues. The ends were cut back, 11 bases at V and 5 bases at J, with 18 bases in the middle. Germline assignment: CDR1 SNHLY and CDR2 FYNNEI. The CDR3 region has the DNA TGTGCCGTCAACAAGGGAGAGCTATATGGCTACACCTTC. Its translation is CAVNKGELYGYTF.

The V and J genes are TRBV27 and TRBJ2-5; 11 bases align to TRBD2. The germline V gene encodes CDR1 MNHEY and CDR2 SMNVEV (reference sequence). Trimming took 5 bases from V and 0 from J; bases not matched to a gene: 8. This CDR3 spans 17 amino acids. The CDR3 DNA reads as TGTGCCAGCAGTAAAGGGACTAGCGGACGGTACCAAGAGACCCAGTACTTC. As protein: CASSKGTSGRYQETQYF.

This clonotype was seen more than once but under ten times. The CDR3 DNA reads as TGTGCCTGGAGTGTACTCGCGGGAGTACAAGAGACCCAGTACTTC. It is translated as CAWSVLAGVQETQYF. The chain employs TRBV30 and TRBJ2-5; 7 nucleotides line up with TRBD2. V was pared by 0 bases and J by 2 bases, with 6 bases of the junction left unmatched. This CDR3 comprises 15 residues. Germline assignment: CDR1 GTSNPN and CDR2 SVGIG (reference sequence).

Only a few counts were recorded for this clonotype. The V call is TRBV20-1, the J call TRBJ2-2; weak D call: TRBD1 (5 bases). The CDR3 spans 16 residues. V was cut by 0 bases and J by 2 bases, with 13 bases left in between. Germline assignment: CDR1 DFQATT and CDR2 SNEGSKA (reference sequence). CDR3 protein: CSARDAEQGNTGELFF. The CDR3, as DNA: TGCAGTGCTAGAGATGCGGAGCAGGGCAACACCGGGGAGCTGTTTTTT.

The table lists this clonotype with a few counts. J is TRBJ2-4 and V is TRBV20-1; maybe TRBD1 (5 bases). The CDR3 runs 12 residues. Germline lookup yields CDR1 DFQATT and CDR2 SNEGSKA (reference sequence). The V end lost 1 base, the J end lost 8 bases, and 9 bases lay between the germline ends. The CDR3 sequence is CSARGRVDIQYF. The CDR3 DNA sequence: TGCAGTGCTAGAGGCAGGGTTGACATTCAGTACTTC.

This clonotype was picked up many times. This rearrangement joins TRBV28 to TRBJ1-6, with 7 positions matching TRBD1. CDR3 length: 15 amino acids. Trimming at V came to 7 bases and at J to 2 bases, leaving 5 bases not matched to a gene. CDR1 and CDR2 (germline): MDHEN, SYDVKM. CDR3 sequence reads: CASKKGATYNSPLHF. In DNA form, the CDR3 reads TGTGCCAGCAAGAAGGGGGCAACCTATAATTCACCCCTCCACTTT.

The CDR3 region has the DNA TGTGCCAGCTCACCAATCTTTCCTAGCGGCACTAGCACAGATACGCAGTATTTT. Translating it yields CASSPIFPSGTSTDTQYF. This chain uses TRBV2 with TRBJ2-3; TRBD2 matches 7 bases. CDR3 length: 18 residues. Trimming removed 8 bases from V and 0 bases from J; junction bases left unmatched: 17. Germline CDR1 SNHLY, CDR2 FYNNEI. Full variable domain (outside the CDR3, taken from reference TRBV2 and TRBJ2-3): EPEVTQTPSHQVTQMGQEVILRCVPISNHLYFYWYRQILGQKVEFLVSFYNNEISEKSEIFDDQFSVERPDGSNFTLKIRSTKLEDSAMYFCASSPIFPSGTSTDTQYFGPGTRLTVL.